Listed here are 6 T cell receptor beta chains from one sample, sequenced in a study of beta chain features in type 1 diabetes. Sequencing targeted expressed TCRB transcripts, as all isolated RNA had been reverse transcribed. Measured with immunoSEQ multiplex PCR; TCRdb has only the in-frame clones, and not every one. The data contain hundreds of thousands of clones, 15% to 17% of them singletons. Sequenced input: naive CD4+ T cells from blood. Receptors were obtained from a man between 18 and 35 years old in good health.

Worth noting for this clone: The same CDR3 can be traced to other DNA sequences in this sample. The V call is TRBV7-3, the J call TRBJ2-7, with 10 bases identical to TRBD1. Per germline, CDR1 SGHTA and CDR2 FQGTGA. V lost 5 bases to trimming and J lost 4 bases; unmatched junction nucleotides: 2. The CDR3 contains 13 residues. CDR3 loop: CASSPGQGYEQYF. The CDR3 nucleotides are TGTGCCAGCAGCCCGGGACAGGGGTACGAGCAGTACTTC. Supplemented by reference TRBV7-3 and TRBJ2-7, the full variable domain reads GAGVSQTPSNKVTEKGKYVELRCDPISGHTALYWYRQSLGQGPEFLIYFQGTGAADDSGLPNDRFFAVRPEGSVSTLKIQRTERGDSAVYLCASSPGQGYEQYFGPGTRLTVT.

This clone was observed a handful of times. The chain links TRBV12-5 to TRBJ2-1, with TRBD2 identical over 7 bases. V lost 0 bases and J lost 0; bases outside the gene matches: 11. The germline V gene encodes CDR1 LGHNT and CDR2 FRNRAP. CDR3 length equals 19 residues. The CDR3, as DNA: TGTGCTAGTGGTTTGGTGCTAACTAGCGCTGCGAGCTCCTACAATGAGCAGTTCTTC. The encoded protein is CASGLVLTSAASSYNEQFF.

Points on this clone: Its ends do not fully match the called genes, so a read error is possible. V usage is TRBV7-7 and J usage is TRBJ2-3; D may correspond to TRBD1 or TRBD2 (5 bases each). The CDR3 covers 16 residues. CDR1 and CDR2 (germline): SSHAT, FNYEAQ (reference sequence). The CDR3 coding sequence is TGTGCTAGCAACCGGGACGGTATAAAAGTGGCAGATACGCAGTATTTT. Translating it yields CASNRDGIKVADTQYF.

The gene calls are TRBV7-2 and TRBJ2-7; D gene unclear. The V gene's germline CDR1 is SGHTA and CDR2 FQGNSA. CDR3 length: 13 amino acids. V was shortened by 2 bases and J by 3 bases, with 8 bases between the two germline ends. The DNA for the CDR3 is TGTGCCAGCAGCTTAATCCAGATCTACGAGCAGTACTTC. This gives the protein CASSLIQIYEQYF.

Here the CDR3 reads CASSLERVSGNTIYF. In nucleotides, the CDR3 is TGTGCCAGCAGCTTAGAGAGGGTCTCTGGAAACACCATATATTTT. The rearrangement uses TRBV7-9 and TRBJ1-3; D gene unclear. Germline values: CDR1 SEHNR, CDR2 FQNEAQ (reference sequence). The CDR3 covers 15 residues. V was shortened by 1 base and J by 0 bases, with 7 bases between the two germline ends.

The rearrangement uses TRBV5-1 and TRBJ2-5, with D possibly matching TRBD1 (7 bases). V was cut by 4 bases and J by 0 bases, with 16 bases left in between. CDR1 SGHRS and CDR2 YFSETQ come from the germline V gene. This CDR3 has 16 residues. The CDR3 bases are TGCGCCAGCAGCCACCCTCGCGGGACAGACCAAGAGACCCAGTACTTC. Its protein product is CASSHPRGTDQETQYF.